Presented here are 13 T cell receptor beta chains from one specimen sequenced in a study of CD4 T cells in relation to SARS-CoV-2 and coronaviruses. Method: immunoSEQ multiplex PCR; TCRdb's copy keeps in-frame clones and lacks some. The table lists approximately 26,000 clones, around two thirds of them singletons. Which antigens these TCRs recognize remains unknown. The unexposed donors gave CD4+ T cells in about 2011-2018, prior to COVID-19. CD4+ T cells were isolated from the cells after 10 days of culture. Input material: CD4+ T cells from PBMCs, cultured in vitro. Receptor source: a human donor in good health.

This sequence joins TRBV4-2 and TRBJ1-1; TRBD1 might be the D (5 bases). Trimming took off 4 bases at V and 3 bases at J, with 9 bases between the two ends. Germline lookup yields CDR1 LGHNA and CDR2 YNFKEQ. This CDR3 is built from 13 residues. CDR3 in amino acids: CASSLGRDTEAFF. CDR3 DNA sequence: TGTGCCAGCAGCCTGGGACGGGACACTGAAGCTTTCTTT.

The V and J genes are TRBV4-2 and TRBJ1-1; D unresolved. V lost 0 bases, J lost 5 bases, and 10 bases lay in between. CDR3 length: 14 amino acids. Per germline, CDR1 LGHNA and CDR2 YNFKEQ. CDR3 DNA sequence: TGTGCCAGCAGCCAAGACCGGTGGAGGACTGAAGCTTTCTTT. Amino acids: CASSQDRWRTEAFF.

This clone showed up just a few times. CDR3 coding DNA: TGTGCCAGCAGTTTATTGGGCAATAGCAATCAGCCCCAGCATTTT. Encoded protein: CASSLLGNSNQPQHF. This chain links TRBV28 with TRBJ1-5, with no clear D. Trimming left V 1 base short and J 0 bases short, with 7 bases between. The CDR3 runs 15 residues. CDR1 and CDR2 from the germline V gene are MDHEN and SYDVKM.

This clone was picked up a small number of times. V and J are TRBV11-3 and TRBJ2-7, with D possibly being TRBD1 or TRBD2 (5 bases each). The CDR3 runs 15 residues. Germline CDR1 reads SGHNT; CDR2 reads YENEEA. Deletions cut 4 bases from V and 0 bases from J, with 13 bases between. CDR3 region: CASSSGTLSSYEQYF. CDR3 coding DNA: TGTGCCAGCAGCTCCGGGACCCTGAGCTCCTACGAGCAGTACTTC.

In its sample, this clone was seen a few times. V is TRBV7-2 and J is TRBJ1-1; D possibly corresponds to TRBD1 (6 bases). The V gene's germline CDR1 is SGHTA and CDR2 FQGNSA. This CDR3 contains 14 residues. Trimming left V 7 bases short and J 0 bases short, with 12 bases between. The CDR3 nucleotides are TGTGCCAGCACCTACGGACAGATGAACACTGAAGCTTTCTTT. As protein: CASTYGQMNTEAFF.

This sequence joins TRBV5-1 and TRBJ1-2; no clear D gene. Trimming cost V 5 bases and J 4 bases, with 12 bases left between them. The CDR3 contains 13 residues. CDR1 SGHRS and CDR2 YFSETQ come from the germline V gene. The CDR3 coding sequence is TGCGCCAGCAGGGAACCAGAGAGCTATGGCTACACCTTC. This sequence encodes CASREPESYGYTF.

The chain has TRBV6-7 and TRBJ2-5; a weak D match, TRBD2 (5 bases). TRBV6-7 is an ORF for which the function is uncertain. The CDR3 totals 11 residues. In nucleotides, the CDR3 is TGTGCATCGGAGGCCCAAGAGACCCAGTACTTC. This gives the protein CASEAQETQYF.

The chain has TRBV7-2 and TRBJ1-5; D remains ambiguous. The CDR3 totals 13 residues. The V gene's germline CDR1 is SGHTA and CDR2 FQGNSA. Trimming took 1 base from V and 5 from J, leaving 6 bases between them. CDR3 bases: TGTGCCAGCAGCTTAGGCGGGTATCAGCCCCAGCATTTT. This encodes CASSLGGYQPQHF.

This clone has just a few counts. The J gene is TRBJ2-7, the V gene TRBV12-5; 7 nucleotides match TRBD1. J gave up 3 bases and V 7 bases, and 9 bases lay outside the gene matches. CDR1 and CDR2 from the germline V gene are LGHNT and FRNRAP. The CDR3 is 14 amino acids. CDR3 protein: CASARGQSYYEQYF. CDR3 sequence (DNA): TGTGCTAGTGCCCGGGGACAGAGTTACTACGAGCAGTACTTC.

The chain employs TRBV30 and TRBJ2-3, with 8 bases aligning to TRBD2. The V segment lost 2 bases and the J segment 0 bases; nucleotides outside the gene matches: 7. The CDR3 has 16 amino acids. CDR1 and CDR2 from the germline V gene are GTSNPN and SVGIG (reference sequence). The CDR3 DNA reads as TGTGCCTGGAGTCCCAAACTAGCGGCTAGCACAGATACGCAGTATTTT. Amino acids: CAWSPKLAASTDTQYF.

CDR3 DNA sequence: TGTGCCAGCAGTTTCGGACAGGGGGGTTGGCAGTTCTTC. It specifies CASSFGQGGWQFF. The chain joins TRBV6-5 to TRBJ2-1; 10 nucleotides line up with TRBD1. This CDR3 is 13 amino acids long. Germline assignment: CDR1 MNHEY and CDR2 SVGAGI. V lost 4 bases to trimming and J lost 12 bases; unmatched junction nucleotides: 6.

V gene TRBV7-2 combines with J gene TRBJ1-2; 7 bases line up with TRBD1. Per the germline V gene, CDR1 is SGHTA and CDR2 is FQGNSA. The trim removed 4 bases at V and 5 bases at J, leaving 10 bases unmatched. The CDR3 runs 15 residues. The DNA of the CDR3 is TGTGCCAGCAGCTCACTTGACAGGGTCTTATATGGCTACACCTTC. This encodes CASSSLDRVLYGYTF.

The chain couples TRBV6-2 or TRBV6-3 to TRBJ2-1; D gene uncertain. This CDR3 is 11 amino acids long. V dropped 1 base and J dropped 6 bases, with 1 base sitting between them. Germline loops: CDR1 MNHEY, CDR2 SVGEGT. The CDR3 loop reads CASSYFNEQFF. The CDR3 DNA sequence: TGTGCCAGCAGTTACTTCAATGAGCAGTTCTTC.